Each of the 19 T cell receptor beta chains below was sequenced from the same sample in a study of prognosis after radiotherapy for stage I lung cancer. The study amplified the TCR beta CDR3 region from genomic DNA. This amplification was carried out by two rounds of multiplex PCR. With primers specific to each TRBV and TRBJ gene, the first-round PCR was performed. TCRdb reprocessed the multiplex PCR reads via MiXCR and lists one record per CDR3 protein. The top ten hold around 20% of the sample, which has about 12,000 distinct CDR3 sequences, about 59% seen once. The material was PBMCs, obtained before or after stereotactic body radiation therapy (not recorded which). The receptors derive from a donor at least 50 years old with non-small cell lung cancer.

V is TRBV28 and J is TRBJ1-6; maybe TRBD1 (5 bases). V lost 6 bases and J 6 bases, leaving 15 bases between the germline ends. This CDR3 has 15 amino acids. Germline values: CDR1 MDHEN, CDR2 SYDVKM. The CDR3 DNA follows: TGTGCCAGCAGCCCCTTGGGGCAGGGTAATTCACCCCTCCACTTT. Translated, it gives CASSPLGQGNSPLHF.

This clonotype was detected only once. The chain couples TRBV9 to TRBJ2-2; 7 nucleotides line up with TRBD2. J lost 0 bases, V lost 4 bases, and 12 bases had no gene match. The germline gives CDR1 SGDLS, CDR2 YYNGEE. This CDR3 has 18 amino acids. DNA for the CDR3: TGTGCCAGCAGCCCTAGGGGTTCTAGCGGAGCGAACACCGGGGAGCTGTTTTTT. Translated, it gives CASSPRGSSGANTGELFF.

The chain couples TRBV7-9 to TRBJ1-2, with D perhaps matching TRBD1 (5 bases). Trimming shortened V by 1 base and J by 5 bases, and 14 bases separated the two germline ends. The CDR3 extends over 15 amino acids. Per germline, CDR1 SEHNR and CDR2 FQNEAQ (reference sequence). In nucleotides, the CDR3 is TGTGCCAGCAGCTTAGATCAGGGAGGGAGTTATGGCTACACCTTC. It encodes CASSLDQGGSYGYTF.

By its share, this clonotype is medium-sized (0.01 to 0.1%). The gene calls are TRBV19 and TRBJ2-1, with D hard to call. CDR1 and CDR2 (germline): LNHDA, SQIVND (reference sequence). The CDR3 spans 11 residues. Written as DNA, the CDR3 is TGTGCAACCAGCTCCTACAATGAGCAGTTCTTC. This codes for CATSSYNEQFF.

The gene calls are TRBV7-3 and TRBJ2-2, with D perhaps TRBD1 or TRBD2 (6 bases each). Germline-derived CDR1 and CDR2 are SGHTA and FQGTGA. With 6 bases removed from V and 2 bases from J, the gap between germline ends came to 10 bases. CDR3 length equals 14 residues. The CDR3 loop is CASRAGHNTGELFF. The CDR3 nucleotides read TGTGCCAGCAGGGCGGGACATAACACCGGGGAGCTGTTTTTT.

The chain combines TRBV18 with TRBJ1-2; D is undetermined. This CDR3 comprises 13 residues. Trimming removed 3 bases at V and 4 bases at J, with 9 bases between. Germline assignment: CDR1 KGHSH and CDR2 LQKENI. The CDR3 protein is CASSPTELYGYTF. The CDR3 coding sequence is TGTGCCAGCTCACCGACGGAGCTCTATGGCTACACCTTC.

This clonotype is classed as medium-sized. This chain connects TRBV18 to TRBJ2-2, with TRBD2 matching 10 bases. The CDR3 loop spans 17 amino acids. CDR1 is KGHSH and CDR2 is LQKENI in the germline V gene. V lost 0 bases to trimming and J lost 4 bases; unmatched junction nucleotides: 5. Here the CDR3 reads CASSPPSGTSATGELFF. The CDR3 DNA follows: TGTGCCAGCTCACCACCGTCCGGGACTAGCGCCACCGGGGAGCTGTTTTTT.

Details on this clonotype: Compared with germline, one end of the junction differs, possibly owing to a read error. The chain combines TRBV19 with TRBJ2-1, with TRBD2 identical over 9 bases. Germline V gene lookup returns CDR1 LNHDA and CDR2 SQIVND (reference sequence). The CDR3 is made up of 15 amino acids. For the CDR3, the DNA is TGTGCCAGTAGTATAGGCGGGAGGGGCCTCAATGAGCATTTCTTC. Its protein is CASSIGGRGLNEHFF.

This clonotype is termed medium-sized. This rearrangement joins TRBV10-2 to TRBJ1-3; 7 bases align to TRBD1. The J segment lost 5 bases and the V segment lost 0 bases, leaving 4 bases of the junction unmatched. Germline V gives CDR1 WSHSY, CDR2 SAAADI. The CDR3 is made up of 15 amino acids. For the CDR3, the DNA is TGCGCCAGCAGTGAGTCAGGGGGCGGCAGAAACACCATATATTTT. Translation: CASSESGGGRNTIYF.

This clonotype is medium-sized. The chain employs TRBV7-9 and TRBJ2-7; D is tentatively TRBD1 or TRBD2 (5 bases each). The V end was cut by 5 bases, the J end by 7 bases, with 18 bases between. Germline CDR1 reads SEHNR; CDR2 reads FQNEAQ (reference sequence). The CDR3 has 14 residues. CDR3 sequence: CASSPRGGREEQYF. CDR3 bases: TGTGCCAGCAGCCCAAGGGGCGGTCGGGAAGAGCAGTACTTC.

The gene calls are TRBV5-4 and TRBJ1-1, with 9 bases that match TRBD1. V lost 0 bases and J lost 5; bases outside the gene matches: 8. Germline V gene sequence: CDR1 SGHNT, CDR2 YYREEE (reference sequence). There are 16 residues in the CDR3. The chain's CDR3 is CASSLGRTGVETEAFF. The CDR3 DNA sequence: TGTGCCAGCAGCTTGGGGCGGACAGGGGTGGAAACTGAAGCTTTCTTT.

This clonotype was detected ten times or more. This sequence joins TRBV29-1 and TRBJ2-3; the D gene could be TRBD1 or TRBD2 (5 bases each). Germline V gene sequence: CDR1 SQVTM, CDR2 ANQGSEA. The CDR3 spans 14 residues. The V end lost 8 bases, the J end lost 2 bases, and 17 bases lay between the germline ends. The CDR3, as DNA: TGCAGCTTCCTTCGGGGCGGTTACACAGATACGCAGTATTTT. Translation: CSFLRGGYTDTQYF.

The chain is built from TRBV7-8 and TRBJ2-7; 7 bases map to TRBD2. There are 17 residues in the CDR3. Germline CDR1 reads SGHVS; CDR2 reads FQNEAQ. V dropped 1 base and J dropped 1; count of bases not matched to a gene: 10. The CDR3: CASSLGASGYRSYEQYF. The DNA of the CDR3 is TGTGCCAGCAGCTTAGGTGCTAGCGGTTACAGATCCTACGAGCAGTACTTC.

Within the sample, this clonotype is medium-sized. The chain uses TRBV4-1 and TRBJ2-3, with a weak D call TRBD2 (5 bases). Looked up from germline, CDR1 is MGHRA and CDR2 is YSYEKL. The CDR3 has 13 residues. The V end lost 5 bases, the J end lost 4 bases, and 10 bases lay between the germline ends. The CDR3 DNA follows: TGCGCCAGCAGCTTGGACTCCCCAGATACGCAGTATTTT. Translating gives CASSLDSPDTQYF.

Judged by abundance, this clonotype is medium-sized. In nucleotides, the CDR3 is TGTGCCAGCAGCTTAGTATTAGGTGGGGAGCTGTTTTTT. Translated: CASSLVLGGELFF. V usage is TRBV11-2 and J usage is TRBJ2-2; D is unresolved. Per germline, CDR1 SGHAT and CDR2 FQNNGV. The CDR3 is made up of 13 amino acids. The V gene lost 1 base and the J gene lost 8 bases, with 8 bases spanning the gap.

The CDR3 loop is CASSTLPGQGAHQPQHF. CDR3 sequence (DNA): TGTGCCAGTAGTACGCTTCCGGGACAGGGGGCGCACCAGCCCCAGCATTTT. This rearrangement joins TRBV19 to TRBJ1-5; 12 nucleotides agree with TRBD1. V trimming: 4 bases; J trimming: 7 bases; junction bases outside the gene matches: 11. The CDR3 loop spans 17 amino acids. CDR1 and CDR2 (germline): LNHDA, SQIVND (reference sequence).

The chain links TRBV20-1 to TRBJ2-2; tentative D call: TRBD1 (5 bases). Trimming removed 3 bases from V and 5 bases from J, with 10 bases in between. Germline lookup yields CDR1 DFQATT and CDR2 SNEGSKA (reference sequence). This CDR3 region has 13 residues. The CDR3 DNA reads as TGCAGTGCTAGGGCAGGGAAAACCGGGGAGCTGTTTTTT. This codes for CSARAGKTGELFF.

In this sample, this clonotype is medium-sized (0.01 to 0.1%). The rearrangement links TRBV7-8 to TRBJ1-3; TRBD1 aligns across 8 bases. The V gene end was trimmed by 8 bases and the J gene end by 4 bases; junction bases not matched to a gene: 1. The V gene's germline CDR1 is SGHVS and CDR2 FQNEAQ. The CDR3 covers 12 residues. In nucleotides, the CDR3 is TGTGCCAGCCGACAGGGGGGAAACACCATATATTTT. As protein: CASRQGGNTIYF.

Judged by abundance, this clonotype is medium-sized. The V and J genes are TRBV2 and TRBJ2-1; TRBD2 matches 8 bases. There are 14 residues in the CDR3. The trim removed 7 bases at V and 6 bases at J, leaving 8 bases unmatched. Germline CDR1 and CDR2: SNHLY and FYNNEI. Written as DNA, the CDR3 is TGTGCCAGCATGGGTTTAGCGGGAAGCAATGAGCAGTTCTTC. Its translation is CASMGLAGSNEQFF.